These 20 T cell receptor beta chains came from one sample sequenced in a study of blood T cell repertoires in COVID-19. Repertoires were generated with immunoSEQ multiplex PCR, while TCRdb's copy carries only in-frame clones and drops some. Among approximately 400,000 clones listed, around 89% were seen once. Material: PBMCs or T cells enriched from blood (not recorded which). The origin of the receptors is a woman under 30 who had recovered from COVID-19.

This clone was counted between two and nine times. V usage is TRBV27 and J usage is TRBJ1-6; TRBD1 is a possible D gene (5 bases). The germline gives CDR1 MNHEY, CDR2 SMNVEV (reference sequence). The V gene lost 6 bases and the J gene lost 6 bases, with 12 bases spanning the gap. This CDR3 comprises 14 residues. CDR3 DNA: TGTGCCAGCAGGCCGGGACTCGGTAATTCACCCCTCCACTTT. Translation gives CASRPGLGNSPLHF.

The chain joins TRBV6-2 or TRBV6-3 to TRBJ2-5; D unclear. This CDR3 spans 12 amino acids. CDR1 is MNHEY and CDR2 is SVGEGT in the germline V gene. The V and J ends lost 2 bases and 4 bases respectively, with 5 bases between them. The CDR3 nucleotides are TGTGCCAGCAGTTACCCCGGAGAGACCCAGTACTTC. This sequence encodes CASSYPGETQYF.

This rearrangement joins TRBV9 to TRBJ1-1, with 7 bases matching TRBD1. CDR3 size: 16 residues. V was clipped by 0 bases and J by 1 base; unmatched bases: 6. Per germline, CDR1 SGDLS and CDR2 YYNGEE. The CDR3 bases are TGTGCCAGCAGCGTAGGTGGGACAGCCGGGAACACTGAAGCTTTCTTT. Its protein product is CASSVGGTAGNTEAFF. Full variable domain (remainder filled in from reference TRBV9 and TRBJ1-1): DSGVTQTPKHLITATGQRVTLRCSPRSGDLSVYWYQQSLDQGLQFLIQYYNGEERAKGNILERFSAQQFPDLHSELNLSSLELGDSALYFCASSVGGTAGNTEAFFGQGTRLTVV.

For the CDR3, the DNA is TGTGCCAGTAGTCGGCCGACAGTGAACACTGAAGCTTTCTTT. It translates to CASSRPTVNTEAFF. V usage is TRBV19 and J usage is TRBJ1-1, with D maybe TRBD1 (5 bases). Trimming stripped 5 bases from V and 0 bases from J, with 10 bases between. Germline V gives CDR1 LNHDA, CDR2 SQIVND (reference sequence). This CDR3 is 14 amino acids long.

The chain joins TRBV13 to TRBJ2-7, with TRBD1 as a possible D gene (7 bases). The CDR3 is 15 amino acids. Trimming removed 5 bases at V and 4 bases at J, with 18 bases between. Germline V gene sequence: CDR1 PRHDT, CDR2 FYEKMQ (reference sequence). The CDR3 DNA reads TGTGCCAGCAGCCTACTGGCGGGACAGCCTTACGAGCAGTACTTC. Its translation: CASSLLAGQPYEQYF. Combining the CDR3 with reference TRBV13 and TRBJ2-7 gives the whole variable domain AAGVIQSPRHLIKEKRETATLKCYPIPRHDTVYWYQQGPGQDPQFLISFYEKMQSDKGSIPDRFSAQQFSDYHSELNMSSLELGDSALYFCASSLLAGQPYEQYFGPGTRLTVT.

This chain uses TRBV6-4 with TRBJ1-5; possibly TRBD1 for D (5 bases). The V gene lost 6 bases and the J gene lost 5 bases, with 11 bases spanning the gap. The CDR3 totals 13 residues. Germline CDR1 is MRHNA and CDR2 is SNTAGT. The CDR3 region has the DNA TGTGCCAGCAGCCCCGACAGTTATCAGCCCCAGCATTTT. Translated, it gives CASSPDSYQPQHF.

This rearrangement joins TRBV6-2 or TRBV6-3 to TRBJ1-5; D not resolved. The CDR3 has 16 residues. Between the trimmed V and J ends, which lost 2 bases and 2 bases, there was a span of 13 bases. The germline V gene encodes CDR1 MNHEY and CDR2 SVGEGT. DNA of the CDR3: TGTGCCAGCAGTTACCCTGCAGGAGGCGGCAATCAGCCCCAGCATTTT. Protein sequence: CASSYPAGGGNQPQHF.

The chain couples TRBV18 to TRBJ1-3, with 7 bases lining up with TRBD1. Losses at the gene ends were 3 bases for V and 1 base for J; bases not matched to a gene: 6. This CDR3 is built from 16 residues. CDR1 KGHSH and CDR2 LQKENI come from the germline V gene. In nucleotides, the CDR3 is TGTGCCAGCTCACCCTCCCGACAGGGTTCTGGAAACACCATATATTTT. It encodes CASSPSRQGSGNTIYF.

The V and J genes are TRBV5-1 and TRBJ1-5; no reliable D call. CDR1 is SGHRS, CDR2 YFSETQ, per germline. V was trimmed by 7 bases and J by 2 bases, leaving 13 bases between them. This CDR3 has 14 residues. CDR3 in amino acids: CASCEGEGNQPQHF. For the CDR3, the DNA is TGCGCCAGCTGCGAGGGTGAGGGCAATCAGCCCCAGCATTTT.

Written as DNA, the CDR3 is TGTGCCAGCACCCCTTCGGGGAATTCACCCCTCCACTTT. Amino acid sequence: CASTPSGNSPLHF. V usage is TRBV28 and J usage is TRBJ1-6; unclear D gene. Trimming took 7 bases from V and 7 from J, leaving 11 bases between them. The CDR3 is 13 amino acids. From germline, CDR1 is MDHEN and CDR2 SYDVKM.

The rearrangement links TRBV10-3 to TRBJ2-3; the match to TRBD2 covers 9 bases. The germline V gene has CDR1 ENHRY and CDR2 SYGVKD. The CDR3 has 18 amino acids. After removal of 4 bases from V and 0 bases from J, the junction contained 11 bases not matched to a gene. The CDR3 sequence is CAISVGSGGNPSTDTQYF. The CDR3 DNA is TGTGCCATCAGTGTGGGTAGCGGGGGAAATCCTAGCACAGATACGCAGTATTTT.

V usage is TRBV30 and J usage is TRBJ2-7; 7 positions agree with TRBD1. CDR3 length: 15 amino acids. The V and J ends lost 1 base and 3 bases, in that order; junction bases with no gene match: 9. Germline CDR1 reads GTSNPN; CDR2 reads SVGIG (reference sequence). CDR3 sequence (DNA): TGTGCCTGGAGTGGTCTGGGGACAGCCTTCTACGAGCAGTACTTC. Residues: CAWSGLGTAFYEQYF.

The V call is TRBV29-1, the J call TRBJ2-3, with TRBD1 matching 11 bases. The CDR3 length is 16 residues. Germline V gene data show CDR1 as SQVTM and CDR2 as ANQGSEA. V lost 6 bases and J lost 1; bases outside the gene matches: 9. CDR3 region: CSVDKPGQGGTDTQYF. CDR3 nucleotide sequence: TGCAGCGTGGATAAACCGGGACAGGGGGGCACAGATACGCAGTATTTT.

This clone was seen a few times. The chain combines TRBV7-2 with TRBJ2-7; TRBD2 aligns across 14 bases. This CDR3 region has 15 residues. Germline loops: CDR1 SGHTA, CDR2 FQGNSA. V dropped 3 bases and J dropped 4; count of bases not matched to a gene: 2. The chain's CDR3 is CASSLGLAGEYEQYF. CDR3 DNA sequence: TGTGCCAGCAGCTTGGGACTAGCGGGGGAGTACGAGCAGTACTTC. Full variable domain (rest looked up from reference TRBV7-2 and TRBJ2-7): GAGVSQSPSNKVTEKGKDVELRCDPISGHTALYWYRQSLGQGLEFLIYFQGNSAPDKSGLPSDRFSAERTGGSVSTLTIQRTQQEDSAVYLCASSLGLAGEYEQYFGPGTRLTVT.

The CDR3 protein is CASSARGQTYEQYF. In DNA form, the CDR3 reads TGTGCCAGTAGTGCAAGGGGACAGACCTACGAGCAGTACTTC. The J gene is TRBJ2-7, the V gene TRBV19, with TRBD1 matching 7 bases. The V gene end was trimmed by 5 bases and the J gene end by 2 bases; junction bases not matched to a gene: 6. The CDR3 totals 14 residues. The germline gives CDR1 LNHDA, CDR2 SQIVND (reference sequence).

The chain carries TRBV28 and TRBJ1-2; D remains ambiguous. Per the germline V gene, CDR1 is MDHEN and CDR2 is SYDVKM. This CDR3 comprises 15 residues. Between the trimmed V and J ends, which lost 4 bases and 2 bases, there was a span of 14 bases. The DNA of the CDR3 is TGTGCCAGCAGTTCGGGCGGGCCTCCAAACTATGGCTACACCTTC. The encoded protein is CASSSGGPPNYGYTF.

V and J are TRBV6-5 and TRBJ2-5; TRBD1 agrees at 12 bases. Per the germline V gene, CDR1 is MNHEY and CDR2 is SVGAGI. J lost 4 bases, V lost 10 bases, and 10 bases had no gene match. This CDR3 region has 15 residues. CDR3 amino acids: CANQPGTGGLETQYF. CDR3 nucleotides: TGTGCCAACCAACCCGGGACAGGGGGCTTAGAGACCCAGTACTTC.

The CDR3 reads CASSLGAAGGNTIYF. The DNA of the CDR3 is TGTGCCAGCAGCTTAGGGGCCGCGGGCGGAAACACCATATATTTT. The chain is built from TRBV7-2 and TRBJ1-3; no firm D call. CDR1 is SGHTA, CDR2 FQGNSA, per germline. The CDR3 has 15 residues. V was cut by 1 base and J by 4 bases, with 11 bases left in between.

In this sample, this clone turned up once. The rearrangement links TRBV5-4 to TRBJ1-1; D ambiguous. V was cut by 0 bases and J by 11 bases, with 14 bases left in between. The length of the CDR3 is 13 residues. Germline CDR1 and CDR2: SGHNT and YYREEE (reference sequence). CDR3 coding DNA: TGTGCCAGCAGCTTGGAAAGCAGGCCCACGGCTTTCTTT. Translating it yields CASSLESRPTAFF.

The chain recombines TRBV4-2 with TRBJ1-2; TRBD1 is a possible D gene (6 bases). Germline CDR1 is LGHNA and CDR2 is YNFKEQ. Trimming removed 1 base at V and 6 bases at J, with 18 bases between. There are 16 residues in the CDR3. DNA for the CDR3: TGTGCCAGCAGCCAAGTTCTACCGGGACAAGGGCATGGCTACACCTTC. This translates into CASSQVLPGQGHGYTF.